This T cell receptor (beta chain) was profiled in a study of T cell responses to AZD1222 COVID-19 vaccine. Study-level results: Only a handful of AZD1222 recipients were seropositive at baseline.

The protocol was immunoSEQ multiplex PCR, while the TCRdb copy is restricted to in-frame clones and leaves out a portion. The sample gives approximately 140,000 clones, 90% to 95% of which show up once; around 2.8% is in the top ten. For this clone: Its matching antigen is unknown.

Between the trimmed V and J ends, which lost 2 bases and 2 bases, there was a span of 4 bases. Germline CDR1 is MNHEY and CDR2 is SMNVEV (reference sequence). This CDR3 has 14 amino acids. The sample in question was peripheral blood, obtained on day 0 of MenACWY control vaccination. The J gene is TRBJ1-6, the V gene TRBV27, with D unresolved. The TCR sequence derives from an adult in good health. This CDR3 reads CASSLGAYNSPLHF. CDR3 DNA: TGTGCCAGCAGTTTAGGGGCCTATAATTCACCCCTCCACTTT.